Listed below are T cell receptor beta chains from one sample, sequenced in a study of T cells expressing NK-cell markers. TCRdb reprocessed the 5' RACE reads and keeps a single row for each CDR3 protein, giving no DNA. The sample table sets out approximately 550,000 distinct CDR3 sequences. The material sequenced was blood T cells: a sorted CD56 or NKG2C T cell subset, CD4+ or CD8+ T cells, or bulk PBMC T cells (not recorded which). The receptors here all came from a man aged 18 to 29 in good health. CDR3s include the opening cysteine and the closing phenylalanine or tryptophan.

V,J,CDR3
TRBV18,TRBJ2-5,CASSPPGTVQETQYF
TRBV6-5,TRBJ1-4,CASSYDSMGKLFF
TRBV18,TRBJ2-3,CASEGQGSWDTQYF
TRBV6-2/TRBV6-3,TRBJ2-5,CASRSRLAGLETQYF
TRBV10-3,TRBJ2-1,CAISGAGGRNEQFF
TRBV11-2,TRBJ2-5,CASSLGVAGVQETQYF
TRBV10-3,TRBJ2-7,CAIRPVGTLYEQYF
TRBV12-3/TRBV12-4,TRBJ2-1,CASKTTYNEQFF
TRBV6-2/TRBV6-3,TRBJ2-1,CASRTTSYNEQFF
TRBV7-8,TRBJ1-6,CASGRDSARSPLHF
TRBV2,TRBJ1-3,CASTQDRSSGNTIYF
TRBV7-3,TRBJ2-3,CASRRQGITDTQYF
TRBV18,TRBJ2-1,CASSPTTSGLLYNEQFF
TRBV29-1,TRBJ2-1,CSSDRVYNEQFF
TRBV7-3,TRBJ1-5,CASSLKAYSNQPQHF
TRBV4-3,TRBJ2-3,CASSQGRGAGAVTQYF
TRBV12-3/TRBV12-4,TRBJ2-3,CASSIPGQGLSDTQYF
TRBV7-3,TRBJ2-2,CASSRTGGGTGELFF
TRBV20-1,TRBJ2-3,CSVELGGAADTQYF
TRBV28,TRBJ2-1,CASTSSPGQAHNEQFF
TRBV20-1,TRBJ2-1,CSAATSGRGGYNEQFF
TRBV6-5,TRBJ1-2,CASSYTGQNYGYTF
TRBV24-1,TRBJ2-7,CATASESSGSEQYF
TRBV5-1,TRBJ2-3,CASSLAAIRNADTQYF
TRBV7-9,TRBJ2-1,CASSFHIRVAGGNEQFF
TRBV11-2,TRBJ1-2,CASSLDPGDRNYGYTF
TRBV7-3,TRBJ2-1,CASSPTGAASYNEQFF
TRBV6-1,TRBJ1-2,CASSERVRWEVYGYTF
TRBV7-9,TRBJ2-5,CASSQLGRVYQETQYF
TRBV20-1,TRBJ2-3,CSARDPSRTDTQYF
TRBV7-8,TRBJ2-1,CASSLALTRSYNEQFF
TRBV29-1,TRBJ2-7,CSVGTVHRGVREQYF